This passage covers 10 T cell receptor beta chains from one sample sequenced in a study of Siglec-9 on CD8 T cells in melanoma. Some clones are missing from TCRdb's copy, which holds only in-frame ones; the method was immunoSEQ multiplex PCR. The repertoire holds 25,000 to 35,000 clones, with roughly 80% as singletons. Source material: Siglec-9- CD8+ T cells sorted from blood. These receptors were obtained from a human donor in good health.

This clone has only a few counts. V gene TRBV11-3 combines with J gene TRBJ2-1; perhaps TRBD1 as D (6 bases). The CDR3 runs 12 residues. CDR1 SGHNT and CDR2 YENEEA come from the germline V gene. With 5 bases removed from V and 8 bases from J, the gap between germline ends came to 10 bases. The CDR3 bases are TGTGCCAGCAGCACTTCAGGGGATGAGCAGTTCTTC. Encoded protein: CASSTSGDEQFF.

The chain joins TRBV7-8 to TRBJ2-7; D might be TRBD1 or TRBD2, each matching 5 bases. The V gene's germline CDR1 is SGHVS and CDR2 FQNEAQ. Trimming removed 1 base from V and 13 bases from J, with 23 bases in between. This CDR3 is 15 amino acids long. Here the CDR3 reads CASSLDADTRELLYV. In DNA form, the CDR3 reads TGTGCCAGCAGCTTAGACGCGGACACAAGGGAGCTGTTATACGTC.

This chain links TRBV7-2 with TRBJ2-5, with 10 bases lining up with TRBD2. Trimming cost V 7 bases and J 4 bases; bases outside gene matches: 9. CDR3 length: 15 amino acids. Germline lookup yields CDR1 SGHTA and CDR2 FQGNSA. The CDR3 sequence: CASTVSGRAGETQYF. The DNA for the CDR3 is TGTGCCAGCACCGTAAGCGGGAGGGCCGGAGAGACCCAGTACTTC. The whole variable domain, remainder taken from reference TRBV7-2 and TRBJ2-5, is GAGVSQSPSNKVTEKGKDVELRCDPISGHTALYWYRQSLGQGLEFLIYFQGNSAPDKSGLPSDRFSAERTGGSVSTLTIQRTQQEDSAVYLCASTVSGRAGETQYFGPGTRLLVL.

V gene TRBV6-6 combines with J gene TRBJ2-7, with a weak D call TRBD1 (5 bases). V lost 4 bases and J 6 bases, leaving 10 bases between the germline ends. Germline-derived CDR1 and CDR2 are MNHNY and SVGAGI (reference sequence). The length of the CDR3 is 12 residues. CDR3 loop: CASSSQGGEQYV. In nucleotides, the CDR3 is TGTGCCAGCAGTTCTCAGGGTGGCGAGCAGTACGTC.

The V gene is TRBV27, the J gene TRBJ2-1; D tentatively reads TRBD1 or TRBD2 (5 bases each). The germline V gene has CDR1 MNHEY and CDR2 SMNVEV (reference sequence). This CDR3 contains 12 residues. Between the trimmed V and J ends, which lost 10 bases and 6 bases, there was a span of 13 bases. The CDR3 nucleotides are TGTGCCACCCGGACGGGACGCAATGAGCAGTTCTTC. As protein: CATRTGRNEQFF.

The chain recombines TRBV6-1 with TRBJ1-5; D remains unclear. The V gene lost 6 bases and the J gene lost 4 bases, with 4 bases spanning the gap. The CDR3 is made up of 11 amino acids. Germline loops: CDR1 MNHNS, CDR2 SASEGT. CDR3 bases: TGTGCCAGCAGCTCGAATCAGCCCCAGCATTTT. It specifies CASSSNQPQHF.

The V call is TRBV10-2, the J call TRBJ1-2; 7 bases are a match to TRBD1. The CDR3 consists of 14 residues. Losses at the gene ends were 0 bases for V and 4 bases for J; bases not matched to a gene: 2. CDR1 and CDR2 (germline): WSHSY, SAAADI. The CDR3 DNA is TGCGCCAGCAGTGAGTCTGCAGGGGGCTATGGCTACACCTTC. It codes for CASSESAGGYGYTF.

The rearrangement joins TRBV4-2 to TRBJ2-3; 8 nucleotides line up with TRBD2. V shed 2 bases, J shed 2 bases, and the junction held 3 bases outside the gene matches. The germline V gene has CDR1 LGHNA and CDR2 YNFKEQ. CDR3 size: 15 residues. CDR3 residues: CASSQTGGPTDTQYF. The CDR3 bases are TGTGCCAGCAGCCAAACGGGGGGGCCCACAGATACGCAGTATTTT.

CDR3 coding DNA: TGTGCCAGCCACAGGGGCCTTGAGTCCAATGAGCAGTTCTTC. Its translation: CASHRGLESNEQFF. The chain uses TRBV27 and TRBJ2-1, with 7 bases fitting TRBD1. Germline trimming cut 8 bases from V and 6 bases from J; bases unmatched to any gene: 10. This CDR3 contains 14 residues. CDR1 and CDR2 (germline): MNHEY, SMNVEV (reference sequence).

This chain connects TRBV9 to TRBJ1-4; D unclear. Looked up from germline, CDR1 is SGDLS and CDR2 is YYNGEE. CDR3 size: 14 residues. The V end was cut by 0 bases, the J end by 2 bases, with 5 bases between. The CDR3 region has the DNA TGTGCCAGCAGCGTAGAGGGTACTAATGAAAAACTGTTTTTT. As protein: CASSVEGTNEKLFF.